This is a list of T cell receptor beta chains from one sample in a study of cytomegalovirus exposure and HLA in healthy donors. TCRdb's table, derived via immunoSEQ multiplex PCR, lists solely in-frame clones and lacks some. Among 150,000 to 200,000 clones listed, 60% to 85% were seen once. The material sequenced was PBMCs. The receptors were sampled from a male donor in good health and CMV-seropositive. Both conserved end residues are part of each CDR3. Each record gives: CDR3 protein, V gene, J gene.

CDR3 protein: CASSEGQGPDEQFF
V gene: TRBV6-1
J gene: TRBJ2-1

CDR3 protein: CSVESQGDRNTGELFF
V gene: TRBV29-1
J gene: TRBJ2-2

CDR3 protein: CASSPETPVGDTEAFF
V gene: TRBV7-8
J gene: TRBJ1-1

CDR3 protein: CASSRPTGGSYEQYF
V gene: TRBV19
J gene: TRBJ2-7

CDR3 protein: CASSYARISTDTQYF
V gene: TRBV6-5
J gene: TRBJ2-3

CDR3 protein: CASSFEQVYEQYF
V gene: TRBV5-4
J gene: TRBJ2-7

CDR3 protein: CASSLGTQPYEQYF
V gene: TRBV5-1
J gene: TRBJ2-7

CDR3 protein: CASSEGTGGSGELFF
V gene: TRBV5-1
J gene: TRBJ2-2

CDR3 protein: CASSSHYSRGTEAFF
V gene: TRBV7-9
J gene: TRBJ1-1

CDR3 protein: CASSQADSSYEQYF
V gene: TRBV4-1
J gene: TRBJ2-7

CDR3 protein: CATSSDLVSGGRNTEAFF
V gene: TRBV15
J gene: TRBJ1-1

CDR3 protein: CASSDTGGIYEQYF
V gene: TRBV10-2
J gene: TRBJ2-7

CDR3 protein: CASSPRTGLLVWHNEQFF
V gene: TRBV7-8
J gene: TRBJ2-1

CDR3 protein: CASGKTGDPEAFF
V gene: TRBV18
J gene: TRBJ1-1

CDR3 protein: CASSPGVGTEAFF
V gene: TRBV11-2
J gene: TRBJ1-1

CDR3 protein: CASSLVGGFGGTQYF
V gene: TRBV5-1
J gene: TRBJ2-3

CDR3 protein: CASSLVYRGDNEQFF
V gene: TRBV5-1
J gene: TRBJ2-1

CDR3 protein: CASSAGYDEQYF
V gene: TRBV7-6
J gene: TRBJ2-7

CDR3 protein: CASSTGLGNTIYF
V gene: TRBV7-6
J gene: TRBJ1-3

CDR3 protein: CASSYGGRADTQYF
V gene: TRBV14
J gene: TRBJ2-3

CDR3 protein: CASSLEGGSPLHF
V gene: TRBV27
J gene: TRBJ1-6

CDR3 protein: CASSLRRGTNTGELFF
V gene: TRBV5-5
J gene: TRBJ2-2

CDR3 protein: CASSRDADSGNTIYF
V gene: TRBV7-9
J gene: TRBJ1-3

CDR3 protein: CASSLGGQGTYGYTF
V gene: TRBV13
J gene: TRBJ1-2

CDR3 protein: CASSPGHSGNTIYF
V gene: TRBV14
J gene: TRBJ1-3

CDR3 protein: CASSQELAGEADGELFF
V gene: TRBV4-3
J gene: TRBJ2-2

CDR3 protein: CASSFPGDSTDTQYF
V gene: TRBV5-1
J gene: TRBJ2-3

CDR3 protein: CSVEPPGKLFF
V gene: TRBV29-1
J gene: TRBJ1-4

CDR3 protein: CASSFRIPTSEQYF
V gene: TRBV5-5
J gene: TRBJ2-7

CDR3 protein: CASSYEKGHASEQYF
V gene: TRBV6-5
J gene: TRBJ2-7

CDR3 protein: CASITLAGGRNEQFF
V gene: TRBV6-6
J gene: TRBJ2-1

CDR3 protein: CASSLRDRDDTQYF
V gene: TRBV7-3
J gene: TRBJ2-3

CDR3 protein: CASSPWGGGKSSTDTQYF
V gene: TRBV7-6
J gene: TRBJ2-3

CDR3 protein: CASSPWTGAYNEQFF
V gene: TRBV11-2
J gene: TRBJ2-1

CDR3 protein: CASSPGLTDTGELFF
V gene: TRBV4-1
J gene: TRBJ2-2